The 20 T cell receptor beta chains listed next were all sequenced from one sample in a study of cytomegalovirus exposure and HLA in healthy donors (dated by TCRdb to 2015 to 2018). The method was the immunoSEQ multiplex PCR assay. The multiplex PCR relied on a mix of 60 forward primers for TCR Vbeta segments and 13 reverse primers for TCR Jbeta segments. Drawn from immuneACCESS, this table holds only the in-frame rearrangements with V and J called that TCRdb kept. Clones are partly lost; checked studies trace under half to an unresolved V gene and leave the rest unexplained. The sample table holds about 97,000 clones, of which around 57% were seen once. The leading ten clones occupy 4.5% to 5% of the sample. Sequenced input: PBMCs. These receptors all stem from a human donor in good health.

This clone has only a few counts. The J gene is TRBJ1-5, the V gene TRBV10-1; TRBD1 matches at 9 bases. The V segment lost 6 bases and the J segment 6 bases; nucleotides outside the gene matches: 6. The CDR3 consists of 14 residues. The germline gives CDR1 WNHNN, CDR2 SYGVQD (reference sequence). CDR3 sequence (DNA): TGCGCCAGCAGCATTCTACAGGGGGCTCAGCCCCAGCATTTT. Translated, it gives CASSILQGAQPQHF.

The chain carries TRBV7-8 and TRBJ2-6; D may be TRBD2 (5 bases). The V and J ends lost 5 bases and 1 base respectively, with 9 bases between them. The CDR3 is 15 amino acids. Looked up from germline, CDR1 is SGHVS and CDR2 is FQNEAQ. CDR3: CASSRRGSGANVLTF. The CDR3 coding sequence is TGTGCCAGCAGCCGACGGGGATCTGGGGCCAACGTCCTGACTTTC.

V and J are TRBV5-1 and TRBJ2-5, with TRBD2 identical over 7 bases. Trimming removed 0 bases from V and 4 bases from J; junction bases left unmatched: 6. The CDR3 spans 15 residues. Germline CDR1 and CDR2: SGHRS and YFSETQ. The CDR3 protein is CASSLGGSLRETQYF. The CDR3 nucleotides read TGCGCCAGCAGCTTGGGCGGGAGTTTGAGAGAGACCCAGTACTTC.

This clone was found a few times. V usage is TRBV19 and J usage is TRBJ2-7; no firm D call. Germline values: CDR1 LNHDA, CDR2 SQIVND (reference sequence). V was shortened by 5 bases and J by 3 bases, with 11 bases between the two germline ends. CDR3 length: 13 residues. In DNA form, the CDR3 reads TGTGCCAGTAGTGCAGGTGACGGCTACGAGCAGTACTTC. Amino acid sequence: CASSAGDGYEQYF.

The chain couples TRBV2 to TRBJ1-1; possibly TRBD1 for D (6 bases). CDR1 and CDR2 from the germline V gene are SNHLY and FYNNEI. Trimming took off 6 bases at V and 2 bases at J, with 10 bases between the two ends. The CDR3 totals 13 residues. The CDR3 sequence is CASSYRANTEAFF. The CDR3 bases are TGTGCCAGCAGCTACAGGGCTAACACTGAAGCTTTCTTT.

V is TRBV10-1 and J is TRBJ2-3; 11 bases agree with TRBD1. The germline V gene has CDR1 WNHNN and CDR2 SYGVQD (reference sequence). The CDR3 is made up of 15 amino acids. The V and J ends lost 2 bases and 6 bases, in that order; junction bases with no gene match: 4. The DNA for the CDR3 is TGCGCCAGCAGTGAGGGGACAGGGGGTTTGGATACGCAGTATTTT. Translation gives CASSEGTGGLDTQYF.

Notes on this clone: One end of the junction fails to match germline, which may point to a read error. This CDR3 is CAISEGRQGELF. The CDR3 DNA reads as TGTGCCATCAGTGAGGGGAGACAGGGGGAACTCTTC. The chain recombines TRBV10-3 with TRBJ2-1; TRBD1 matches at 9 bases. This CDR3 region has 12 residues. Germline values: CDR1 ENHRY, CDR2 SYGVKD.

The rearrangement uses TRBV29-1 and TRBJ2-7; a possible D gene is TRBD1 (5 bases). From germline, CDR1 is SQVTM and CDR2 ANQGSEA. Trimming cost V 6 bases and J 3 bases, with 15 bases left between them. The CDR3 contains 13 residues. DNA for the CDR3: TGCAGCGTCGCCCCCGACAGTTTCTACGAGCAGTACTTC. It translates to CSVAPDSFYEQYF.

The chain carries TRBV27 and TRBJ1-1; D gene unclear. The CDR3 runs 12 residues. Trimming shortened V by 7 bases and J by 4 bases, and 10 bases separated the two germline ends. Germline V gene lookup returns CDR1 MNHEY and CDR2 SMNVEV (reference sequence). CDR3 protein: CASIGRLTEAFF. For the CDR3, the DNA is TGTGCCAGCATCGGCAGACTCACTGAAGCTTTCTTT.

The chain combines TRBV15 with TRBJ2-1, with a weak D call TRBD1 (5 bases). V was shortened by 3 bases and J by 4 bases, with 16 bases between the two germline ends. CDR1 is LNHNV, CDR2 YYDKDF, per germline (reference sequence). CDR3 length: 16 amino acids. As DNA, the CDR3 is TGTGCCACCAGCAGTCAGGGTCTGGCCGGGTACAATGAGCAGTTCTTC. Its translation: CATSSQGLAGYNEQFF.

CDR3 DNA: TGCAGCGTCGTAAGACAGGGCTCGAACACTGAAGCTTTCTTT. This gives the protein CSVVRQGSNTEAFF. The chain recombines TRBV29-1 with TRBJ1-1, with 7 nucleotides matching TRBD1. Germline V CDR1 and CDR2: SQVTM, ANQGSEA. The CDR3 has 14 residues. V shed 6 bases and J 1 base; nucleotides not matched to a gene: 8.

The V gene is TRBV5-6, the J gene TRBJ2-7, with 8 bases that match TRBD1. Trimming at V came to 2 bases and at J to 0 bases, leaving 1 base not matched to a gene. CDR3 size: 14 residues. Germline V gene data show CDR1 as SGHDT and CDR2 as YYEEEE. Here the CDR3 DNA reads TGTGCCAGCAGCTTTGGGACAGGCTCCTACGAGCAGTACTTC. Protein: CASSFGTGSYEQYF.

The chain joins TRBV30 to TRBJ2-5; D unclear. The CDR3 is 13 residues long. V was cut by 0 bases and J by 4 bases, with 9 bases left in between. Germline values: CDR1 GTSNPN, CDR2 SVGIG (reference sequence). This chain's CDR3 is CAWSVRGAETQYF. CDR3 sequence (DNA): TGTGCCTGGAGTGTACGAGGAGCAGAGACCCAGTACTTC.

The sample holds one count of this clone. This sequence joins TRBV15 and TRBJ1-1; maybe TRBD1 (5 bases). The CDR3 is 15 amino acids. Germline V CDR1 and CDR2: LNHNV, YYDKDF (reference sequence). V was clipped by 8 bases and J by 1 base, with 17 bases between them. The CDR3, as DNA: TGTGCCACCTCTACGTATCGACAGCCGAACACTGAAGCTTTCTTT. Its protein product is CATSTYRQPNTEAFF.

This chain links TRBV5-4 with TRBJ2-6, with D possibly matching TRBD2 (6 bases). V lost 4 bases, J lost 0 bases, and 11 bases lay in between. Per the germline V gene, CDR1 is SGHNT and CDR2 is YYREEE (reference sequence). The CDR3 sequence is 16 residues long. The CDR3 sequence is CASSPGVFSGANVLTF. Here the CDR3 DNA reads TGTGCCAGCAGCCCGGGGGTCTTCTCTGGGGCCAACGTCCTGACTTTC.

This chain links TRBV5-1 with TRBJ2-2; D might be TRBD1 (6 bases). With 3 bases removed from V and 2 bases from J, the gap between germline ends came to 8 bases. Looked up from germline, CDR1 is SGHRS and CDR2 is YFSETQ. The CDR3 length is 14 residues. This CDR3 reads CASSSGVNTGELFF. The CDR3 DNA reads TGCGCCAGCAGCTCAGGGGTTAACACCGGGGAGCTGTTTTTT.

This clone turned up a few times. This chain uses TRBV2 with TRBJ1-3; TRBD1 matches at 10 bases. The germline V gene encodes CDR1 SNHLY and CDR2 FYNNEI. V was pared by 6 bases and J by 3 bases, with 5 bases of the junction left unmatched. The CDR3 runs to 15 residues. CDR3 sequence (DNA): TGTGCCAGCAGAGACAGGGGGCGGCTTGGAAACACCATATATTTT. It is translated as CASRDRGRLGNTIYF.

The chain recombines TRBV11-2 with TRBJ2-3; D may be TRBD1 (5 bases). Deletions cut 3 bases from V and 11 bases from J, with 15 bases between. The CDR3 contains 13 residues. Per the germline V gene, CDR1 is SGHAT and CDR2 is FQNNGV. The chain's CDR3 is CASSFSSGIEQYF. As DNA, the CDR3 is TGTGCCAGCAGCTTCTCCTCAGGGATAGAGCAGTATTTT.

The V call is TRBV18, the J call TRBJ1-2; no reliable D call. Trimming shortened V by 3 bases and J by 2 bases, and 4 bases separated the two germline ends. The CDR3 has 12 amino acids. Germline assignment: CDR1 KGHSH and CDR2 LQKENI. CDR3 coding DNA: TGTGCCAGCTCACCGCAGAACTATGGCTACACCTTC. It is translated as CASSPQNYGYTF.

V is TRBV21-1 and J is TRBJ2-7; TRBD1, the table's D call, lacks a check against the DNA. TRBV21-1 is assigned pseudogene status. The CDR3 sequence is 19 residues long. CDR3 in amino acids: CASSIQRDRRQESLYEQYF. The CDR3 DNA sequence: TGTGCCAGCAGCATTCAGCGAGACAGGAGACAAGAAAGTCTTTACGAGCAGTACTTC.